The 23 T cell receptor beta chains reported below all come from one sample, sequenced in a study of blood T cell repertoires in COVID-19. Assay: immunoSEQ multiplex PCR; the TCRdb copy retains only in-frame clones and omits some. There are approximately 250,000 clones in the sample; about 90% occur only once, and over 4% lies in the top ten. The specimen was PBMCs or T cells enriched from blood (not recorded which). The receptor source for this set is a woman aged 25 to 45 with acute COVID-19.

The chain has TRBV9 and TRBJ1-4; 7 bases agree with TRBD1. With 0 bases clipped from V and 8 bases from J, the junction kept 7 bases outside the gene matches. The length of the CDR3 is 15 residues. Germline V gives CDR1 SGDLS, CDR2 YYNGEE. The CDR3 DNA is TGTGCCAGCAGCGTAGGTGTAGGGGGCGCGGAAAAACTGTTTTTT. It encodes CASSVGVGGAEKLFF. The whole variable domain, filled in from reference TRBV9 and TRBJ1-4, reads DSGVTQTPKHLITATGQRVTLRCSPRSGDLSVYWYQQSLDQGLQFLIQYYNGEERAKGNILERFSAQQFPDLHSELNLSSLELGDSALYFCASSVGVGGAEKLFFGSGTQLSVL.

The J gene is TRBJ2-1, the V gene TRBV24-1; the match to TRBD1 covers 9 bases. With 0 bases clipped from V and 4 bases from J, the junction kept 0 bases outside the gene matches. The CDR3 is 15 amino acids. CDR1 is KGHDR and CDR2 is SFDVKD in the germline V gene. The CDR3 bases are TGTGCCACCAGTGATTTGGGACAGGGGTACAATGAGCAGTTCTTC. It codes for CATSDLGQGYNEQFF.

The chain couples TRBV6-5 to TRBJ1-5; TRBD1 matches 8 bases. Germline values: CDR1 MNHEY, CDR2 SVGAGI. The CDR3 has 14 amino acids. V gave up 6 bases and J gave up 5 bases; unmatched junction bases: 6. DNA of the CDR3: TGTGCCAGCAGGCAAAGGACAGGGCATCAGCCCCAGCATTTT. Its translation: CASRQRTGHQPQHF.

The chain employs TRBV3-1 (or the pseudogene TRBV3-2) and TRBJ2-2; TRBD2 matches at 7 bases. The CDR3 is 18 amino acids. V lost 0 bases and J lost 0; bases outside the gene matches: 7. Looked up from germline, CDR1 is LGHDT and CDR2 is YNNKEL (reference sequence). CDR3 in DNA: TGTGCCAGCAGCCAAGATCTCGGGGAGGGCTCGAACACCGGGGAGCTGTTTTTT. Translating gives CASSQDLGEGSNTGELFF.

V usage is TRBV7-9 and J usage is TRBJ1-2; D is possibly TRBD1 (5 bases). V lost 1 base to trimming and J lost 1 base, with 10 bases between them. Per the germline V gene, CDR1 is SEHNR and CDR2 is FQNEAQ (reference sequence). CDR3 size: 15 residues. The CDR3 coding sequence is TGTGCCAGCAGCTTAGTCGACAGCTTTAACTATGGCTACACCTTC. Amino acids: CASSLVDSFNYGYTF.

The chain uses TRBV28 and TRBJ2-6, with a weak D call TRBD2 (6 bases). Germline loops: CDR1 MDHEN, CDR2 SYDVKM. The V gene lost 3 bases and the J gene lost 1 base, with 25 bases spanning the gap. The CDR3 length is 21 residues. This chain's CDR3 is CASSLGILSGHPNSGANVLTF. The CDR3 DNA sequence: TGTGCCAGCAGTTTGGGCATACTCAGCGGGCATCCTAATTCTGGGGCCAACGTCCTGACTTTC.

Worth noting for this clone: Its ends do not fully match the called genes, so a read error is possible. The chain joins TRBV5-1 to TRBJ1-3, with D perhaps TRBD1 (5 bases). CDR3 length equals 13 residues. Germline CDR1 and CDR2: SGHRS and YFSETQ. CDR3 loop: CASSLVSGGKEIF. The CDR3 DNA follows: TGCGCCAGCAGCTTGGTCTCGGGGGGGAAGGAGATTTTT.

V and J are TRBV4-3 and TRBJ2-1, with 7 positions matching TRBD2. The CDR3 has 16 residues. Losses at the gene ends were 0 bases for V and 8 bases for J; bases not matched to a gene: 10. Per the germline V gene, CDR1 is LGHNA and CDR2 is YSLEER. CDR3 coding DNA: TGCGCCAGCAGCCAAGATATCGGTAGCGGGTTATATGAGCAGTTCTTC. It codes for CASSQDIGSGLYEQFF.

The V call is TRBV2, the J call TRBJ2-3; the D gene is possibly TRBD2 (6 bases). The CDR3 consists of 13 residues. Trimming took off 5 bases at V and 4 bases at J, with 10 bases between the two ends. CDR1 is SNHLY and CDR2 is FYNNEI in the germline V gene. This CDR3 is CASSLEGPDTQYF. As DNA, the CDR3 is TGTGCCAGCAGTTTGGAGGGCCCAGATACGCAGTATTTT.

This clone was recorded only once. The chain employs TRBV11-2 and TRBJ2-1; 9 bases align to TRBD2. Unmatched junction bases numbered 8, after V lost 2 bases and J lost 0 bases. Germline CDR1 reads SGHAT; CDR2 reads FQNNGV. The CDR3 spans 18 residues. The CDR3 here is CASSLNGAGGSSYNEQFF. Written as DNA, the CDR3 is TGTGCCAGCAGCTTAAACGGAGCGGGAGGCAGCTCCTACAATGAGCAGTTCTTC.

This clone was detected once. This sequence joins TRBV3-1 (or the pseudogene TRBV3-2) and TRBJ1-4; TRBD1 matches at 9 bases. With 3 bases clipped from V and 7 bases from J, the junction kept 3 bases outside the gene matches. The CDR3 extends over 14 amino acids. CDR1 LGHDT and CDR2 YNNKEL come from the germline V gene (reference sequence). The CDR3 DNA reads TGTGCCAGCAGCCACCGGACAGGGGTTGAAAAACTGTTTTTT. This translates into CASSHRTGVEKLFF.

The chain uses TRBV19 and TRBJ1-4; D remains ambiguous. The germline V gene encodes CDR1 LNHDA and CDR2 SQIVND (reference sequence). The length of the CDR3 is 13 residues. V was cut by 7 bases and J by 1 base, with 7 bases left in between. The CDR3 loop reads CASTVRTNEKLFF. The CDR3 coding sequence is TGTGCCAGTACCGTGAGAACTAATGAAAAACTGTTTTTT.

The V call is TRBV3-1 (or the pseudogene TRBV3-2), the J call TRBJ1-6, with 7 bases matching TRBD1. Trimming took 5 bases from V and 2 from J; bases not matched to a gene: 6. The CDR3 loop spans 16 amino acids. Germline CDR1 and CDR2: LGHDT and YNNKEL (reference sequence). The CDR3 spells CASSNQGVAYNSPLHF. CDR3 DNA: TGTGCCAGCAGCAATCAGGGGGTCGCCTATAATTCACCCCTCCACTTT.

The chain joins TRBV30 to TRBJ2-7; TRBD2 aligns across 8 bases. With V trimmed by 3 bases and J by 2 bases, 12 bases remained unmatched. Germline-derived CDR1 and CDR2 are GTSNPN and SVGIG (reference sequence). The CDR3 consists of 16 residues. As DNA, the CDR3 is TGTGCCTGGAGGCGAGCGGGGGAAAGCGGACCCTACGAGCAGTACTTC. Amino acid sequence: CAWRRAGESGPYEQYF.

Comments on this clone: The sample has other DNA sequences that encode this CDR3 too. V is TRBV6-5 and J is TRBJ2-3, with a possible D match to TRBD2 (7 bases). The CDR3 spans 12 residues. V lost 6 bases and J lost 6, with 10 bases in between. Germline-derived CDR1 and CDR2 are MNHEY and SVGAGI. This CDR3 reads CASSSGGDTQYF. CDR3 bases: TGTGCCAGCAGCTCGGGGGGCGATACGCAGTATTTT.

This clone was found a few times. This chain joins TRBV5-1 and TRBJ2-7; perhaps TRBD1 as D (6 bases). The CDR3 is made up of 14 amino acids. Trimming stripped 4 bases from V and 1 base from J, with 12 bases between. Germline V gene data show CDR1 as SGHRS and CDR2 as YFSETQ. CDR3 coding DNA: TGCGCCAGCAGCCTGGGGGACACTTCCTACGAGCAGTACTTC. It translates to CASSLGDTSYEQYF.

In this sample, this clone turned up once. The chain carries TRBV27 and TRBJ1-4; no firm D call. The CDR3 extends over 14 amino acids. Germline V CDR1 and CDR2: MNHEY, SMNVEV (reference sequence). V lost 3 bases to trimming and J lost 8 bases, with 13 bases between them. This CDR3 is CASSLAADWEKLFF. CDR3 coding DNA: TGTGCCAGCAGTTTGGCAGCTGACTGGGAAAAACTGTTTTTT.

CDR3 nucleotide sequence: TGTGCCAGCACAGACCCACCGGGGGAGCAGTACTTC. It yields the protein CASTDPPGEQYF. This sequence joins TRBV18 and TRBJ2-7, with a weak D call TRBD2 (5 bases). V shed 8 bases and J shed 7 bases, with 15 bases lying between them. The germline V gene has CDR1 KGHSH and CDR2 LQKENI. The CDR3 runs to 12 residues.

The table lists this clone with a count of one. The CDR3 loop is CASSRTSGSVKSSYNEQFF. CDR3 in DNA: TGCGCCAGCAGTAGGACTAGCGGGAGTGTTAAGAGCTCCTACAATGAGCAGTTCTTC. The rearrangement joins TRBV5-1 to TRBJ2-1; 13 nucleotides agree with TRBD2. Germline CDR1 and CDR2: SGHRS and YFSETQ. Trimming cost V 5 bases and J 0 bases; bases outside gene matches: 11. The CDR3 has 19 residues. Complete variable domain (other parts from reference TRBV5-1 and TRBJ2-1): KAGVTQTPRYLIKTRGQQVTLSCSPISGHRSVSWYQQTPGQGLQFLFEYFSETQRNKGNFPGRFSGRQFSNSRSEMNVSTLELGDSALYLCASSRTSGSVKSSYNEQFFGPGTRLTVL.

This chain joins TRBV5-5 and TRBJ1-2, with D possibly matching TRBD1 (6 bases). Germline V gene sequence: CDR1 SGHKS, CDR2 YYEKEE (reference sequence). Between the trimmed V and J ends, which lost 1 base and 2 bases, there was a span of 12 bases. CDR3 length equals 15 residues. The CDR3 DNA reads TGTGCCAGCAGCTTGTCGGGGGGCGGGAACTATGGCTACACCTTC. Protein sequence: CASSLSGGGNYGYTF.

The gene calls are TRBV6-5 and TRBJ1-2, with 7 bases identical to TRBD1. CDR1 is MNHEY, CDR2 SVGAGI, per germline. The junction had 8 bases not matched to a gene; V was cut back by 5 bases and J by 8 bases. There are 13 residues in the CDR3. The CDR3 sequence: CASSLTDRHGYTF. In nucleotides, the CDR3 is TGTGCCAGCAGTCTAACGGACAGGCACGGCTACACCTTC.

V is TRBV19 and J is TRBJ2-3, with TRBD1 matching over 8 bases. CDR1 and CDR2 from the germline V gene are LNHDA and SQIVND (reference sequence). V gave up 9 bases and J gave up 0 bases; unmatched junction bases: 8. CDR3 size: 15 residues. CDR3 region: CARIYRGESTDTQYF. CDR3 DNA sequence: TGTGCCAGGATTTACAGGGGGGAGAGCACAGATACGCAGTATTTT.

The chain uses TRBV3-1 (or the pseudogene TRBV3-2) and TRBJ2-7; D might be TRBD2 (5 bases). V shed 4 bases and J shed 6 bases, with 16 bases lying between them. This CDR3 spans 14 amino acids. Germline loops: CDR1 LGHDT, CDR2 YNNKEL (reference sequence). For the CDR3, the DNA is TGTGCCAGCAGCCCCCGGCCAAGCGGTTCCGAGCAGTACTTC. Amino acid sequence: CASSPRPSGSEQYF.